This TCR beta chain was recovered during a study of blood T cell repertoires in COVID-19. Sequenced by immunoSEQ multiplex PCR; TCRdb stores in-frame clones only, minus some. The sample lists about 180,000 clones; about 83% were seen once. This clone was found a few times. The TCR originated in a person between 65 and 79 years old with COVID-19, enrolled during active disease. The sequenced sample was peripheral blood.

CDR3 region: CASSLGAWGWNQPQHF. The CDR3 DNA is TGTGCCAGCAGCCTTGGGGCTTGGGGTTGGAATCAGCCCCAGCATTTT. This chain links TRBV3-1 (or the pseudogene TRBV3-2) with TRBJ1-5; D might be TRBD1 (5 bases). Trimming stripped 4 bases from V and 4 bases from J, with 17 bases between. This CDR3 has 16 residues. The V gene's germline CDR1 is LGHDT and CDR2 YNNKEL (reference sequence).